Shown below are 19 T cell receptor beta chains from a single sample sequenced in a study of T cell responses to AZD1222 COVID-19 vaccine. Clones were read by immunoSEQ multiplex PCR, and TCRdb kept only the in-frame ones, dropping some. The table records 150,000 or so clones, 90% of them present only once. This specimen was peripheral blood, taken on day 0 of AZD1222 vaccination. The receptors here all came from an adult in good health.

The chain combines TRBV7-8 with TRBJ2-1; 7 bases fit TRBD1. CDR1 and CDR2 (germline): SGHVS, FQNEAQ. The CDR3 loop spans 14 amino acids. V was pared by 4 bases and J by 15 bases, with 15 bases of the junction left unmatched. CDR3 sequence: CASSWGQKGSVSFF. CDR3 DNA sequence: TGTGCCAGCAGCTGGGGACAGAAAGGGTCTGTATCGTTCTTC.

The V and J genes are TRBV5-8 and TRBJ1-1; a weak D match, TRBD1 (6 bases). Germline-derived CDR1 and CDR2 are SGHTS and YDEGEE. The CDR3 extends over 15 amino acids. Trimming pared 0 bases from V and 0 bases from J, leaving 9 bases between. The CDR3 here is CASSLEDRLNTEAFF. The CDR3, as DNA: TGTGCCAGCAGCTTGGAAGACAGGCTGAACACTGAAGCTTTCTTT.

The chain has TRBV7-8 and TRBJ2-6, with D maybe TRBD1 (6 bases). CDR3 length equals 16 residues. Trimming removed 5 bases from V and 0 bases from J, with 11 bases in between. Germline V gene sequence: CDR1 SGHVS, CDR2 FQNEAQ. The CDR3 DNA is TGTGCCAGCAGCCAGGGGCCCAACTCTGGGGCCAACGTCCTGACTTTC. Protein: CASSQGPNSGANVLTF.

CDR3 in amino acids: CASSEETGVNTEAFF. CDR3 nucleotide sequence: TGCGCCAGCAGCGAAGAGACAGGGGTGAACACTGAAGCTTTCTTT. V is TRBV5-1 and J is TRBJ1-1; 8 nucleotides agree with TRBD1. Germline CDR1 is SGHRS and CDR2 is YFSETQ. Unmatched junction bases numbered 5, after V lost 4 bases and J lost 0 bases. There are 15 residues in the CDR3.

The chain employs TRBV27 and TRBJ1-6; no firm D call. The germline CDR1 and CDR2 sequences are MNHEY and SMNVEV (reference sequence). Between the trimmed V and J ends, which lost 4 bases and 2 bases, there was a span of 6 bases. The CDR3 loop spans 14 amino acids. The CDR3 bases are TGTGCCAGCAGTTCGAATCCCTATAATTCACCCCTCCACTTT. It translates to CASSSNPYNSPLHF.

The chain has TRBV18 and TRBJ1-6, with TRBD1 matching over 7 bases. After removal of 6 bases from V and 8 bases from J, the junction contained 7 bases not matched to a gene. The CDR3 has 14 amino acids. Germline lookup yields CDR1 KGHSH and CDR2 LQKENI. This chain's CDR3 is CASSPTGEDSPLHF. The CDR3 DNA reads TGTGCCAGCTCGCCCACAGGGGAAGATTCACCCCTCCACTTT.

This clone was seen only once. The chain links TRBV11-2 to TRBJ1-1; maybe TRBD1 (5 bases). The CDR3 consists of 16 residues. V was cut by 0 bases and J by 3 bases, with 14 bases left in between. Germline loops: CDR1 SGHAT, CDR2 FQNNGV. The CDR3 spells CASSLDGGAWDTEAFF. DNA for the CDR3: TGTGCCAGCAGCTTAGATGGTGGGGCTTGGGACACTGAAGCTTTCTTT.

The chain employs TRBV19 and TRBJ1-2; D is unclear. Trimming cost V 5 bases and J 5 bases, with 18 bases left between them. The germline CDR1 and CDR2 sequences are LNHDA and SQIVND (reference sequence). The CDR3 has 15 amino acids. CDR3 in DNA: TGTGCCAGTAGTCCACTGATGGAGGGTGATTATGGCTACACCTTC. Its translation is CASSPLMEGDYGYTF.

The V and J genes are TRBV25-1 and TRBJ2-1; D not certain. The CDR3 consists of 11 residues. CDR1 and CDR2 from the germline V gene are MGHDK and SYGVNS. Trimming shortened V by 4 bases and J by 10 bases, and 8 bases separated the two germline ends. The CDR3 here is CASSGSGEQFF. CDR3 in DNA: TGTGCCAGCAGTGGGTCTGGGGAGCAGTTCTTC.

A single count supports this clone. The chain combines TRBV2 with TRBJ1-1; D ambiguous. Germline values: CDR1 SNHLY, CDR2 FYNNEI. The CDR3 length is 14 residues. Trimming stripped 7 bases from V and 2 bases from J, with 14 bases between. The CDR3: CASILSKGNTEAFF. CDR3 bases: TGTGCCAGCATTCTAAGCAAGGGAAACACTGAAGCTTTCTTT.

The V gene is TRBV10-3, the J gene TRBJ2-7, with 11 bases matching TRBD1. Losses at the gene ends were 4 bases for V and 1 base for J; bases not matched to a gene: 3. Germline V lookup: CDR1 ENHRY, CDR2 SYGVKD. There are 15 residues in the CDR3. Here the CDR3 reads CAISGGTGGSYEQYF. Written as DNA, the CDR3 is TGTGCCATCAGTGGCGGGACAGGGGGATCCTACGAGCAGTACTTC.

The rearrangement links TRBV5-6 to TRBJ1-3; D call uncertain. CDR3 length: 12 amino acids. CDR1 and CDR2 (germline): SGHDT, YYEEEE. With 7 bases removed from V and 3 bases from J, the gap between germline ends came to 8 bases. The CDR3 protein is CASGQSGNTIYF. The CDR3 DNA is TGTGCCAGCGGCCAAAGTGGAAACACCATATATTTT.

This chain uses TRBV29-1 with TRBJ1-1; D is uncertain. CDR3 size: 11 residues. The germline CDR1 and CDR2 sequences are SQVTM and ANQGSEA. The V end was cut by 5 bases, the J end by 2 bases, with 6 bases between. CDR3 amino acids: CSVPTNTEAFF. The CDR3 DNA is TGCAGCGTTCCCACCAACACTGAAGCTTTCTTT.

In nucleotides, the CDR3 is TGTGCCTGGAGTGTACAACTAGCGGGGGCCGGGGAGCTGTTTTTT. Protein product: CAWSVQLAGAGELFF. V and J are TRBV30 and TRBJ2-2; 11 bases match TRBD2. CDR3 length: 15 amino acids. Losses at the gene ends were 0 bases for V and 6 bases for J; bases not matched to a gene: 3. Germline V CDR1 and CDR2: GTSNPN, SVGIG (reference sequence).

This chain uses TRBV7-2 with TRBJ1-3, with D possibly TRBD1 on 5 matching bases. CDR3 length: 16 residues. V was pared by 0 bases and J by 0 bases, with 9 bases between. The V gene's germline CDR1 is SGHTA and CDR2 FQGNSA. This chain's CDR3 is CASSLARGDSGNTIYF. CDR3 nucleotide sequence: TGTGCCAGCAGCTTAGCCCGGGGGGACTCTGGAAACACCATATATTTT.

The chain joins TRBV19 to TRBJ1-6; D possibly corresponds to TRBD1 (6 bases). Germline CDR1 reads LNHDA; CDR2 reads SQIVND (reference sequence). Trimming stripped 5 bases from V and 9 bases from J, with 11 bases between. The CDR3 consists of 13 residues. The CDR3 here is CASSDQGRSPLHF. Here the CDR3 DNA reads TGTGCCAGTAGTGACCAGGGGCGTTCACCCCTCCACTTT. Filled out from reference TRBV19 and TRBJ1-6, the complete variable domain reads DGGITQSPKYLFRKEGQNVTLSCEQNLNHDAMYWYRQDPGQGLRLIYYSQIVNDFQKGDIAEGYSVSREKKESFPLTVTSAQKNPTAFYLCASSDQGRSPLHFGNGTRLTVT.

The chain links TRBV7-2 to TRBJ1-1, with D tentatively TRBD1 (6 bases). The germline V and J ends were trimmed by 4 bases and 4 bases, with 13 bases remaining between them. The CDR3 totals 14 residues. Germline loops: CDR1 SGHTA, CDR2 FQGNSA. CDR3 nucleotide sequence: TGTGCCAGCAGCTCATACAGGGTCCGCACTGAAGCTTTCTTT. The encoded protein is CASSSYRVRTEAFF. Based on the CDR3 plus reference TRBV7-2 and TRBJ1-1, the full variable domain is GAGVSQSPSNKVTEKGKDVELRCDPISGHTALYWYRQSLGQGLEFLIYFQGNSAPDKSGLPSDRFSAERTGGSVSTLTIQRTQQEDSAVYLCASSSYRVRTEAFFGQGTRLTVV.

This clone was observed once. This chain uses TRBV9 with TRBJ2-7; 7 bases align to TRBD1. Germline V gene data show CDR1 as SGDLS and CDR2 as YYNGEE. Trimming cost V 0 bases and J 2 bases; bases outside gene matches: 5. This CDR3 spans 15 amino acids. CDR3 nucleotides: TGTGCCAGCAGCGTAGAACAGGGGCCAACCTACGAGCAGTACTTC. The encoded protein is CASSVEQGPTYEQYF.

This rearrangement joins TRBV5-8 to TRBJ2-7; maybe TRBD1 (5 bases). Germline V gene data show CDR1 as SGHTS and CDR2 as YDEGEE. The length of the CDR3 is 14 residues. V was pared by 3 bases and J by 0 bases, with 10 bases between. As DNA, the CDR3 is TGTGCCAGCAGCTACCGACAGAGCTCCTACGAGCAGTACTTC. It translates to CASSYRQSSYEQYF.